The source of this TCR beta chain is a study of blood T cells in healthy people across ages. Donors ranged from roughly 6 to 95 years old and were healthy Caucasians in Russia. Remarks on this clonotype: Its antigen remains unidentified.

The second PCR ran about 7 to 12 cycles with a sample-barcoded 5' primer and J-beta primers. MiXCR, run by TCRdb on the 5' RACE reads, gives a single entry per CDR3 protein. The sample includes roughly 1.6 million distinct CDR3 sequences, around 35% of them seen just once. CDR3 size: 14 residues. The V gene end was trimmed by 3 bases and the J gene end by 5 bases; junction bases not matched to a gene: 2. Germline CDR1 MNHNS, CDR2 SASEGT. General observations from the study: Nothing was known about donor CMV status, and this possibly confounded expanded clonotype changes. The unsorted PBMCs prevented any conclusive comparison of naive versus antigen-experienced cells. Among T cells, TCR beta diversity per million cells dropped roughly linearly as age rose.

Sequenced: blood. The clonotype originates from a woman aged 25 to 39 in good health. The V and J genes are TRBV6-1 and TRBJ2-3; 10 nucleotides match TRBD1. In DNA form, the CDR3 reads TGTGCCAGCAGTGACGGACAGGGGGAAGATACGCAGTATTTT. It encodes CASSDGQGEDTQYF.